The table lists the clone carrying this T cell receptor beta chain with a count of one. The antigen remains unidentified. Naive CD8 populations comprised CD45RO-negative cells positively selected for CCR7, excluding terminally differentiated effector memory CD45RA+ cells. Every donor, a Caucasian adult, lived in Nashville, Tennessee. The length of the CDR3 is 17 residues. Germline loops: CDR1 SQVTM, CDR2 ANQGSEA. V shed 4 bases and J shed 3 bases, with 22 bases lying between them. This sample was taken from a study of shared clonotypes between healthy human individuals. Whole-study findings and limits: Of the naive CD4 clonotypes, around 4.8% were shared across several donors.

Data came from immunoSEQ multiplex PCR; TCRdb stores just in-frame clones and leaves some out. Of 550,000 to 750,000 clones in the sample, about 90% were seen once. Specimen: naive CD8+ T cells sorted from blood. The source of this sequence is a man aged 25 to 45 in good health. The genes are TRBV29-1 and TRBJ2-1, with unresolved D. The CDR3 DNA follows: TGCAGCGTTGCCCCTGGTAGTGCAACCGGCGTCTACAATGAGCAGTTCTTC. Encoded protein: CSVAPGSATGVYNEQFF.